This T cell receptor (beta chain) was identified during a study of blood T cell repertoires in COVID-19. Study in general: Researchers got acute and convalescent COVID-19 samples from the United States, Italy and Spain.

Using immunoSEQ multiplex PCR, the repertoire was profiled, and TCRdb retains in-frame clones only, with some absent. In the table there are about 85,000 clones, roughly 89% of which are singletons. Germline CDR1 and CDR2: LNHDA and SQIVND (reference sequence). Losses at the gene ends were 4 bases for V and 3 bases for J; bases not matched to a gene: 7. CDR3 length equals 16 residues. The receptor comes from a woman aged 80 or over with active or convalescent COVID-19. The chain uses TRBV19 and TRBJ1-3, with TRBD1 matching over 9 bases. Sequences were obtained from peripheral blood. CDR3 loop: CASSTRTGAVGNTIYF. The CDR3 coding sequence is TGTGCCAGTAGTACCCGGACAGGGGCAGTTGGAAACACCATATATTTT. Variable domain in full (rest from reference TRBV19 and TRBJ1-3): DGGITQSPKYLFRKEGQNVTLSCEQNLNHDAMYWYRQDPGQGLRLIYYSQIVNDFQKGDIAEGYSVSREKKESFPLTVTSAQKNPTAFYLCASSTRTGAVGNTIYFGEGSWLTVV.